This paragraph covers one T cell receptor beta chain sequence. This sample was taken from a study of T cells in Graves' hyperthyroidism and ophthalmopathy. V dropped 0 bases and J dropped 0; count of bases not matched to a gene: 8. From germline, CDR1 is SGHRS and CDR2 YFSETQ. The CDR3 is made up of 17 amino acids. Authors of the study amplified TCR beta CDR3 regions from RNA transcripts. Carried out on the TCR CDR3, a first-round RT-PCR used the HTBI primer set. TCRdb called the multiplex PCR reads again in MiXCR, with one record for every CDR3 protein. This sample has hundreds of thousands of distinct CDR3 sequences, with around 39% found just once.

The sequence was obtained from a young man with Graves' hyperthyroidism. The chain joins TRBV5-1 to TRBJ2-7, with 8 bases identical to TRBD2. The sample taken for sequencing was blood. The CDR3 here is CASSLGESGSFSYEQYF. CDR3 sequence (DNA): TGCGCCAGCAGCTTGGGGGAGAGCGGGAGCTTCTCCTACGAGCAGTACTTC.